This entry lists 16 T cell receptor beta chains sequenced from one sample in a study of T cell responses to AZD1222 COVID-19 vaccine. Using immunoSEQ multiplex PCR, the repertoire was profiled, and TCRdb retains in-frame clones only, with some absent. The data contain over 120,000 clones, 80% to 95% of them singletons. This material consisted of peripheral blood, taken on day 0 of AZD1222 vaccination. These TCRs come from an adult in good health.

This chain links TRBV5-1 with TRBJ2-1, with 11 nucleotides matching TRBD2. CDR3 size: 16 residues. Per the germline V gene, CDR1 is SGHRS and CDR2 is YFSETQ. The J segment lost 7 bases and the V segment lost 3 bases, leaving 9 bases of the junction unmatched. The CDR3 sequence is CASSSELAGAGNEQFF. As DNA, the CDR3 is TGCGCCAGCAGCTCCGAACTAGCGGGAGCGGGAAATGAGCAGTTCTTC. Based on the CDR3 plus reference TRBV5-1 and TRBJ2-1, the full variable domain is KAGVTQTPRYLIKTRGQQVTLSCSPISGHRSVSWYQQTPGQGLQFLFEYFSETQRNKGNFPGRFSGRQFSNSRSEMNVSTLELGDSALYLCASSSELAGAGNEQFFGPGTRLTVL.

About this clone itself: The sample has other DNA sequences that encode this CDR3 too. V gene TRBV29-1 combines with J gene TRBJ2-3, with 13 bases that match TRBD2. The length of the CDR3 is 14 residues. Germline V gene sequence: CDR1 SQVTM, CDR2 ANQGSEA. V shed 4 bases, J shed 6 bases, and the junction held 4 bases outside the gene matches. CDR3 DNA: TGCAGCGTTGGGACTAGCGGGAGATACGATACGCAGTATTTT. Its translation: CSVGTSGRYDTQYF.

The V gene is TRBV19, the J gene TRBJ1-6; D is uncertain. The CDR3 has 17 residues. Trimming took 5 bases from V and 10 from J, leaving 24 bases between them. Germline CDR1 LNHDA, CDR2 SQIVND (reference sequence). The CDR3 here is CASSVPRGAVNRSPLHF. CDR3 sequence (DNA): TGTGCCAGTAGTGTTCCGCGTGGTGCGGTGAATAGATCACCCCTCCACTTT.

The chain is built from TRBV6-5 and TRBJ1-5, with 8 bases matching TRBD1. V shed 6 bases and J 4 bases; nucleotides not matched to a gene: 8. Germline V gene data show CDR1 as MNHEY and CDR2 as SVGAGI. CDR3 length equals 15 residues. The CDR3 loop is CASRGTGPLNQPQHF. CDR3 in DNA: TGTGCCAGCAGGGGGACAGGACCGCTGAATCAGCCCCAGCATTTT.

The V gene is TRBV7-9, the J gene TRBJ2-2; the match to TRBD1 covers 9 bases. This CDR3 contains 15 residues. CDR1 SEHNR and CDR2 FQNEAQ come from the germline V gene (reference sequence). The ends lost 5 bases at V and 4 bases at J; junction bases unmatched: 5. The CDR3 DNA reads TGTGCCAGCAGCCGGGACAGGGTACCCACCGGGGAGCTGTTTTTT. Its protein product is CASSRDRVPTGELFF.

V usage is TRBV18 and J usage is TRBJ1-5; D is ambiguous. V was pared by 3 bases and J by 0 bases, with 9 bases between. This CDR3 region has 15 residues. The germline V gene encodes CDR1 KGHSH and CDR2 LQKENI. The CDR3 region is CASSPNFLSNQPQHF. The DNA for the CDR3 is TGTGCCAGCTCACCCAATTTCCTTAGCAATCAGCCCCAGCATTTT.

The CDR3 sequence: CASSSPGQRRNTIYF. The CDR3 coding sequence is TGTGCCAGCAGCTCACCGGGACAGCGGCGAAACACCATATATTTT. The chain combines TRBV5-4 with TRBJ1-3; the match to TRBD1 covers 7 bases. CDR1 SGHNT and CDR2 YYREEE come from the germline V gene (reference sequence). V trimming: 3 bases; J trimming: 5 bases; junction bases outside the gene matches: 8. The CDR3 length is 15 residues.

The chain joins TRBV12-3 or TRBV12-4 to TRBJ1-5; 7 nucleotides line up with TRBD1. There are 13 residues in the CDR3. V trimming: 3 bases; J trimming: 5 bases; junction bases outside the gene matches: 1. This chain's CDR3 is CASSFDRDQPQHF. The CDR3, as DNA: TGTGCCAGCAGTTTCGACAGGGATCAGCCCCAGCATTTT.

The J gene is TRBJ2-2, the V gene TRBV9; D gene uncertain. V was pared by 4 bases and J by 5 bases, with 15 bases between. Germline CDR1 reads SGDLS; CDR2 reads YYNGEE. The CDR3 consists of 15 residues. The CDR3 DNA follows: TGTGCCAGCAGCCCCGAGGATTTGGGGACCGGGGAGCTGTTTTTT. This translates into CASSPEDLGTGELFF.

V and J are TRBV18 and TRBJ2-2; D might be TRBD1 (6 bases). This CDR3 has 15 amino acids. The germline V gene encodes CDR1 KGHSH and CDR2 LQKENI. V was shortened by 6 bases and J by 5 bases, with 16 bases between the two germline ends. The CDR3 bases are TGTGCCAGCTCTCCCCAGGGGACGTTTACCGGGGAGCTGTTTTTT. Its translation is CASSPQGTFTGELFF.

In its sample, this clone was seen once. The gene calls are TRBV27 and TRBJ2-1; 9 bases agree with TRBD2. Per germline, CDR1 MNHEY and CDR2 SMNVEV (reference sequence). Trimming removed 1 base from V and 8 bases from J; junction bases left unmatched: 6. The CDR3 runs to 15 residues. The DNA for the CDR3 is TGTGCCAGCAGTTTATTTGGCGGGAGGGTCGATGAGCAGTTCTTC. Translating gives CASSLFGGRVDEQFF.

The V gene is TRBV5-1, the J gene TRBJ2-7, with TRBD1 matching 10 bases. The germline V gene encodes CDR1 SGHRS and CDR2 YFSETQ. The junction had 4 bases not matched to a gene; V was cut back by 5 bases and J by 2 bases. The CDR3 covers 14 residues. CDR3 in amino acids: CASRKTGGAYEQYF. The CDR3 DNA reads TGCGCCAGCAGGAAGACAGGGGGCGCCTACGAGCAGTACTTC.

V is TRBV19 and J is TRBJ2-5, with TRBD1 matching 8 bases. The junction had 14 bases not matched to a gene; V was cut back by 4 bases and J by 7 bases. The CDR3 is 16 amino acids. Germline V gives CDR1 LNHDA, CDR2 SQIVND (reference sequence). The CDR3 loop is CASSTRTGREEWTQYF. The DNA of the CDR3 is TGTGCCAGTAGTACCCGGACAGGGAGAGAAGAATGGACCCAGTACTTC.

This chain links TRBV7-8 with TRBJ2-2, with a weak D call TRBD2 (5 bases). Germline CDR1 SGHVS, CDR2 FQNEAQ. Deletions cut 5 bases from V and 3 bases from J, with 13 bases between. The CDR3 has 15 amino acids. The CDR3 bases are TGTGCCAGCAGCCGAGAGGGATCGGACACCGGGGAGCTGTTTTTT. Translated, it gives CASSREGSDTGELFF.

This chain joins TRBV6-5 and TRBJ2-2; D call uncertain. Per germline, CDR1 MNHEY and CDR2 SVGAGI. Trimming pared 2 bases from V and 5 bases from J, leaving 6 bases between. The CDR3 is 13 amino acids. The CDR3 reads CASSYVKTGELFF. CDR3 sequence (DNA): TGTGCCAGCAGTTACGTCAAGACCGGGGAGCTGTTTTTT.

This clone was seen only a few times. This sequence joins TRBV3-1 (or the pseudogene TRBV3-2) and TRBJ1-2, with D possibly TRBD1 on 5 matching bases. V was shortened by 2 bases and J by 3 bases, with 7 bases between the two germline ends. The length of the CDR3 is 13 residues. From germline, CDR1 is LGHDT and CDR2 YNNKEL (reference sequence). CDR3 bases: TGTGCCAGCAGCCAAAAACAGGACTATGGCTACACCTTC. Translation gives CASSQKQDYGYTF.